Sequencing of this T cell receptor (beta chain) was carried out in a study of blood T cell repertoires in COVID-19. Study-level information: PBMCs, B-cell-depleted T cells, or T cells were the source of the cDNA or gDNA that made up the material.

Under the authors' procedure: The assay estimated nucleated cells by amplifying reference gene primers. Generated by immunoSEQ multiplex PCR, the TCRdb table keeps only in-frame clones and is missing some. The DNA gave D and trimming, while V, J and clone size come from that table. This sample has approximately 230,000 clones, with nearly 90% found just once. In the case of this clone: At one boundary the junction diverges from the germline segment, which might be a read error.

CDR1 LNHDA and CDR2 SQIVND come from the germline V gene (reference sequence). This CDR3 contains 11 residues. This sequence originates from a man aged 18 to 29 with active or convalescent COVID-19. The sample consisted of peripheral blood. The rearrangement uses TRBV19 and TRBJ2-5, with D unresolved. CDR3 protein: CASSIEGSWDF. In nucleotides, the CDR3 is TGTGCCAGTAGTATAGAGGGCTCCTGGGACTTC.